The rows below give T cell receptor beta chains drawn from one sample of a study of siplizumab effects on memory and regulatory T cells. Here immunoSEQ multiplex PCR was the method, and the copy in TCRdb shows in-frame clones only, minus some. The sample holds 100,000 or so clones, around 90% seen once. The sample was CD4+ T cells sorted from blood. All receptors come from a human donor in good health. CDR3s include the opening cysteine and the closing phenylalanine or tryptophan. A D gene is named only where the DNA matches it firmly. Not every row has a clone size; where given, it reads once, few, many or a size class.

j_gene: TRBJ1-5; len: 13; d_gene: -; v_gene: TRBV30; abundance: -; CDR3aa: CAWSGGGFQPQHF; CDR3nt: TGTGCCTGGAGTGGGGGGGGCTTTCAGCCCCAGCATTTT
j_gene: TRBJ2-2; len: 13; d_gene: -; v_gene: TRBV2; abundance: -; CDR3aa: CASTEQGTGELFF; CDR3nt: TGTGCCAGCACGGAACAGGGCACCGGGGAGCTGTTTTTT
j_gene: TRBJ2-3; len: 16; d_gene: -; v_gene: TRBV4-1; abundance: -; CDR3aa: CASSQVSGYSTDTQYF; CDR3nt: TGCGCCAGCAGCCAAGTTAGCGGATACAGCACAGATACGCAGTATTTT
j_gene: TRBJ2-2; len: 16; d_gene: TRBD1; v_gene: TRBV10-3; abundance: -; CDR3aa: CAISERGQGVAGELFF; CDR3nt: TGTGCCATCAGTGAGCGGGGACAGGGGGTGGCCGGGGAGCTGTTTTTT
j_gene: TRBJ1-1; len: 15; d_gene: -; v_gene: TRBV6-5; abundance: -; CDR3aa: CASSLSRIMNTEAFF; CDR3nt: TGTGCCAGCAGCCTCTCCCGTATCATGAACACTGAAGCTTTCTTT
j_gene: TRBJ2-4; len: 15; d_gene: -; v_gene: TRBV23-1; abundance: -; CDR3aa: CASRRQSRAKNIQYF; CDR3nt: TGCGCCAGCAGGCGACAGTCTAGAGCCAAAAACATTCAGTACTTC
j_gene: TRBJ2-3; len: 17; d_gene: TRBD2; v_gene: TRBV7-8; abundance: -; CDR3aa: CASSTRFSGGGTDTQYF; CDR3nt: TGTGCCAGCAGCACCCGGTTTAGCGGGGGTGGCACAGATACGCAGTATTTT
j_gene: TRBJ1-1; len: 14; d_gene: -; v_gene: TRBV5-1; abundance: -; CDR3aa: CASSGGLRGTEAFF; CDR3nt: TGCGCCAGCAGCGGAGGGTTGAGAGGTACTGAAGCTTTCTTT
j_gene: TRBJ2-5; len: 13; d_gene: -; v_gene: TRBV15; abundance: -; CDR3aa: CATSRGGEETQYF; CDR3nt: TGTGCCACCAGCAGAGGGGGTGAAGAGACCCAGTACTTC
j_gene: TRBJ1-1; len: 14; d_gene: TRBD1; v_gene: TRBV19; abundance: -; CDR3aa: CASSKTGGVPEAFF; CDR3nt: TGTGCCAGTAGTAAGACAGGGGGGGTGCCTGAAGCTTTCTTT
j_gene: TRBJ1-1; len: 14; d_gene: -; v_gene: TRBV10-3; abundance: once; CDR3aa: CATKTLELNTEAFF; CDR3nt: TGTGCCACCAAGACACTAGAACTGAACACTGAAGCTTTCTTT
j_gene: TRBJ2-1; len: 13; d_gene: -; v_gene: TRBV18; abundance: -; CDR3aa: CASSPDLYNEQFF; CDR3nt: TGTGCCAGCTCACCCGACTTATACAATGAGCAGTTCTTC
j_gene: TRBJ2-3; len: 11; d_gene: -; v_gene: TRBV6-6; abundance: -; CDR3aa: CASRVTDTQYF; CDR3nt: TGTGCCAGCAGGGTCACAGATACGCAGTATTTT
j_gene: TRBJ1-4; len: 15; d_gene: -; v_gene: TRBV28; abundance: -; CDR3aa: CASSPGTRTEKKVFF; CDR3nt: TGTGCCAGCAGTCCGGGCACTCGTACCGAAAAGAAAGTGTTTTTT
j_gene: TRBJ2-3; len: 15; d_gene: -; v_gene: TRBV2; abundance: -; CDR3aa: CASSADFSSTDTQYF; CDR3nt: TGTGCCAGCAGTGCGGACTTTTCTAGCACAGATACGCAGTATTTT
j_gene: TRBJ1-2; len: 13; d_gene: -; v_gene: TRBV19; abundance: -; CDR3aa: CASSIPGPYGYTF; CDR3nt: TGTGCCAGTAGTATTCCAGGGCCGTATGGCTACACCTTC
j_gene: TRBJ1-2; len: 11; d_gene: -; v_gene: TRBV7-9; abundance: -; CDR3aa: CASSYTYGYTF; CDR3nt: TGTGCCAGCAGCTATACCTATGGCTACACCTTC
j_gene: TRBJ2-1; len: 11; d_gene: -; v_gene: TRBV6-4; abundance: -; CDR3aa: CASKLNNEQFF; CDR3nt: TGTGCCAGCAAGCTAAACAATGAGCAGTTCTTC
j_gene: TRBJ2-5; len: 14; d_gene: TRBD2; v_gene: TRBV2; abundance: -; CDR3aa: CASRFSGGAETQYF; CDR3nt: TGTGCCAGCAGGTTTAGCGGGGGGGCCGAGACCCAGTACTTC
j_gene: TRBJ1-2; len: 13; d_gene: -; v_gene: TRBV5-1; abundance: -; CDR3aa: CASSLDSTYGYTF; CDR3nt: TGCGCCAGCAGCCTGGACAGCACCTATGGCTACACCTTC
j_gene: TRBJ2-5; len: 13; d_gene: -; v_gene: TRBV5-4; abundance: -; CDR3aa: CASSLETAVSQYF; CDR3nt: TGTGCCAGCAGCTTGGAGACGGCAGTGAGCCAGTACTTC
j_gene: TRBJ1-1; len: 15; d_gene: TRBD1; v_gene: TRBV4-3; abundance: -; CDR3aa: CASSQATGTAEVAFF; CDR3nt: TGCGCCAGCAGCCAAGCAACCGGGACAGCTGAAGTAGCTTTCTTT
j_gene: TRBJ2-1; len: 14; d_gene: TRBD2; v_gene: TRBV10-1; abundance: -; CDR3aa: CASSGTSGATGQFF; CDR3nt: TGCGCCAGCTCCGGGACTAGCGGAGCCACAGGCCAGTTCTTC
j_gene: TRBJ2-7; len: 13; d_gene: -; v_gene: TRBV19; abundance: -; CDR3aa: CASRAGPGYEQYF; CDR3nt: TGTGCCAGTAGGGCGGGGCCAGGCTACGAGCAGTACTTC
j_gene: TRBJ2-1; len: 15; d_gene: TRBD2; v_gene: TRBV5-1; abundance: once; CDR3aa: CASSKLAGGYNEQFF; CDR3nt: TGCGCCAGCAGCAAACTAGCGGGGGGCTACAATGAGCAGTTCTTC
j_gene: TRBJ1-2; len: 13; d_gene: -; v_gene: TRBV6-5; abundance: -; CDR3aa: CASSYGAGNGYTF; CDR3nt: TGTGCCAGCAGTTACGGGGCAGGGAATGGCTACACCTTC
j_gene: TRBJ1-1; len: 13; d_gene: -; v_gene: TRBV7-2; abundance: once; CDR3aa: CASSYDSNTEAFF; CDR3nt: TGTGCCAGCAGTTACGACAGTAACACTGAAGCTTTCTTT
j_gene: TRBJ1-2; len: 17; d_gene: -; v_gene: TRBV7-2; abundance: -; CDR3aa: CASSLNPTGAVNYGYTF; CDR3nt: TGTGCCAGCAGCCTTAACCCGACAGGAGCTGTTAACTATGGCTACACCTTC
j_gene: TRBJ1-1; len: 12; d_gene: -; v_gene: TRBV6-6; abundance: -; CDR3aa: CASSFRYTEAFF; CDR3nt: TGTGCCAGCAGTTTTCGATACACTGAAGCTTTCTTT
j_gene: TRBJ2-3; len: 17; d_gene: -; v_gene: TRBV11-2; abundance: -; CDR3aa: CASSLGPSQIRTDTQYF; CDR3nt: TGTGCCAGCAGCTTAGGCCCCAGTCAAATCCGCACAGATACGCAGTATTTT
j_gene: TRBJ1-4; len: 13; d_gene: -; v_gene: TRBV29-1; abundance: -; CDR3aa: CSVGGPGGEKLFF; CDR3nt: TGCAGCGTTGGAGGGCCAGGAGGCGAAAAACTGTTTTTT
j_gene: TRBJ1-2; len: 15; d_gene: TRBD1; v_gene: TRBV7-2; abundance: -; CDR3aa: CASSTGTGTNYGYTF; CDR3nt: TGTGCCAGCAGTACCGGGACAGGAACAAACTATGGCTACACCTTC
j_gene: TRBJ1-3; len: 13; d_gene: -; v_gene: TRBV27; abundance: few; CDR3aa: CASGTATGDTIYF; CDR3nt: TGTGCCAGCGGGACCGCGACGGGGGACACCATATATTTT
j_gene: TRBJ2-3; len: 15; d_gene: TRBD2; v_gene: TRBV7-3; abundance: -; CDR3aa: CASSLRGGTRDTQYF; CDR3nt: TGTGCCAGCAGCTTGCGGGGGGGCACCAGAGATACGCAGTATTTT
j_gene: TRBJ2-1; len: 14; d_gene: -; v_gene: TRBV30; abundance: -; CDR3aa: CAWSAGIPGNEQFF; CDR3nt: TGTGCCTGGAGTGCGGGCATTCCGGGGAATGAGCAGTTCTTC
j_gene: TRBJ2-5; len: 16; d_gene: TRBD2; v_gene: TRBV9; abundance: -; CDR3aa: CASSASSGGAWETQYF; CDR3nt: TGTGCCAGCAGCGCTTCTAGCGGGGGGGCGTGGGAGACCCAGTACTTC
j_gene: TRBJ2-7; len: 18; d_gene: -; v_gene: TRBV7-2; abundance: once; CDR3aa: CASSLGFSAPGPNYEQYF; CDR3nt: TGTGCCAGCAGCTTAGGTTTCAGTGCCCCCGGCCCCAATTACGAGCAGTACTTC